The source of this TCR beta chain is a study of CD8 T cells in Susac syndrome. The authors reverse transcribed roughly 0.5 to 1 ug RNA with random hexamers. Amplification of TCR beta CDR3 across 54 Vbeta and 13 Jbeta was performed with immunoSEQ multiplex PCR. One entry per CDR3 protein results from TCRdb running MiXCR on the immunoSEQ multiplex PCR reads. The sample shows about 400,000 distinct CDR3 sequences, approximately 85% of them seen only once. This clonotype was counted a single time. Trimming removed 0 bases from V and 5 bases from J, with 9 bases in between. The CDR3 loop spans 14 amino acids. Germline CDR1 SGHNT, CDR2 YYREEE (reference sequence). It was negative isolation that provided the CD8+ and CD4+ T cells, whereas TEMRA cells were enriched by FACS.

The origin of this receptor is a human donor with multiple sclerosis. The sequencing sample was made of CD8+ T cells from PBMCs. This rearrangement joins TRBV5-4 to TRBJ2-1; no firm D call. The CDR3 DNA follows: TGTGCCAGCAGCTTGGTCTTTGGAGACAATGAGCAGTTCTTC. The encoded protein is CASSLVFGDNEQFF. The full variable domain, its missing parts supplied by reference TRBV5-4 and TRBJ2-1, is ETGVTQSPTHLIKTRGQQVTLRCSSQSGHNTVSWYQQALGQGPQFIFQYYREEENGRGNFPPRFSGLQFPNYSSELNVNALELDDSALYLCASSLVFGDNEQFFGPGTRLTVL.